One sample yielded the 11 T cell receptor beta chains listed below, sequenced in a study of blood T cell repertoires in COVID-19. The method was immunoSEQ multiplex PCR; TCRdb's version includes in-frame clones alone and lacks a portion of them. The repertoire consists of tens of thousands of clones, with around two thirds occurring once and the leading ten covering just under 4%. Sequencing input: peripheral blood. The receptors were sampled from a man aged 65-85 years with COVID-19, enrolled during active disease.

The rearrangement joins TRBV7-2 to TRBJ2-3, with D uncertain. Trimming shortened V by 2 bases and J by 1 base, and 7 bases separated the two germline ends. The CDR3 sequence is 14 residues long. CDR1 and CDR2 (germline): SGHTA, FQGNSA. The CDR3 here is CASSLFGRTDTQYF. CDR3 DNA sequence: TGTGCCAGCAGCTTATTCGGTCGCACAGATACGCAGTATTTT.

The chain links TRBV5-1 to TRBJ2-1; 12 bases map to TRBD2. CDR1 is SGHRS, CDR2 YFSETQ, per germline. J gave up 8 bases and V 7 bases, and 7 bases lay outside the gene matches. The CDR3 is made up of 14 amino acids. For the CDR3, the DNA is TGCGCCAGCTGCCTAGCGGGAGGGCCGTATGAGCAGTTCTTC. Its protein is CASCLAGGPYEQFF.

In nucleotides, the CDR3 is TGTGCCAGCAGTTCTACGTCTTGGACTGAAGCTTTCTTT. It encodes CASSSTSWTEAFF. The V call is TRBV6-2 or TRBV6-3, the J call TRBJ1-1; no reliable D call. There are 13 residues in the CDR3. The germline gives CDR1 MNHEY, CDR2 SVGEGT. With 4 bases removed from V and 5 bases from J, the gap between germline ends came to 11 bases.

The J gene is TRBJ2-7, the V gene TRBV14, with D tentatively TRBD1 (5 bases). The CDR3 has 17 residues. Per the germline V gene, CDR1 is SGHDN and CDR2 is FVKESK. With 0 bases removed from V and 0 bases from J, the gap between germline ends came to 15 bases. The CDR3 sequence is CASSQDPGRATSYEQYF. The CDR3 DNA follows: TGTGCCAGCAGCCAAGATCCAGGCAGGGCAACCTCCTACGAGCAGTACTTC. Together with reference TRBV14 and TRBJ2-7, the CDR3 gives the full variable domain: EAGVTQFPSHSVIEKGQTVTLRCDPISGHDNLYWYRRVMGKEIKFLLHFVKESKQDESGMPNNRFLAERTGGTYSTLKVQPAELEDSGVYFCASSQDPGRATSYEQYFGPGTRLTVT.

This clone has more than one count but fewer than ten. The chain couples TRBV28 to TRBJ1-2; TRBD1 agrees at 7 bases. This CDR3 spans 13 amino acids. Germline values: CDR1 MDHEN, CDR2 SYDVKM. Trimming removed 2 bases from V and 7 bases from J; junction bases left unmatched: 4. The CDR3 region has the DNA TGTGCCAGCAGTTTAGGGCAGGGGGGTGGCTACACCTTC. Translating it yields CASSLGQGGGYTF.

The chain uses TRBV5-8 and TRBJ1-1, with a possible D match to TRBD1 (6 bases). This CDR3 contains 14 residues. The germline V and J ends were trimmed by 3 bases and 3 bases, with 12 bases remaining between them. Germline lookup yields CDR1 SGHTS and CDR2 YDEGEE. CDR3 sequence reads: CASSSITGYTEAFF. The CDR3 region has the DNA TGTGCCAGCAGCTCTATTACAGGGTACACTGAAGCTTTCTTT. Together with reference TRBV5-8 and TRBJ1-1, the CDR3 gives the full variable domain: EAGVTQSPTHLIKTRGQQATLRCSPISGHTSVYWYQQALGLGLQFLLWYDEGEERNRGNFPPRFSGRQFPNYSSELNVNALELEDSALYLCASSSITGYTEAFFGQGTRLTVV.

V gene TRBV14 combines with J gene TRBJ2-2; D is ambiguous. V lost 4 bases and J 0 bases, leaving 15 bases between the germline ends. Germline assignment: CDR1 SGHDN and CDR2 FVKESK. The CDR3 has 17 residues. The CDR3 sequence is CASSLNLGIANTGELFF. The CDR3 region has the DNA TGTGCCAGCAGCCTCAATTTGGGCATCGCGAACACCGGGGAGCTGTTTTTT.

The genes are TRBV9 and TRBJ2-1, with D hard to call. Germline CDR1 reads SGDLS; CDR2 reads YYNGEE. This CDR3 spans 13 amino acids. Trimming removed 2 bases from V and 9 bases from J, with 12 bases in between. The CDR3 spells CASSVESPVEQFF. CDR3 nucleotides: TGTGCCAGCAGCGTGGAGAGTCCGGTTGAGCAGTTCTTC.

This rearrangement joins TRBV19 to TRBJ2-3; TRBD2 agrees at 9 bases. The CDR3 loop spans 19 amino acids. The trim removed 3 bases at V and 4 bases at J, leaving 17 bases unmatched. Germline V gene lookup returns CDR1 LNHDA and CDR2 SQIVND (reference sequence). CDR3 residues: CASSMLLLFLAGGPDTQYF. In DNA form, the CDR3 reads TGTGCCAGTAGTATGTTACTTCTATTTCTGGCGGGAGGGCCAGATACGCAGTATTTT.

The CDR3 spells CASSQDLRHQETQYF. The CDR3, as DNA: TGTGCCAGCAGCCAAGATTTGCGTCACCAAGAGACCCAGTACTTC. The chain recombines TRBV4-2 with TRBJ2-5; no definite D call. Germline V gene lookup returns CDR1 LGHNA and CDR2 YNFKEQ. Trimming took 0 bases from V and 0 from J, leaving 8 bases between them. The CDR3 is 15 amino acids.

This chain connects TRBV29-1 to TRBJ2-7; D gene ambiguous. Germline CDR1 is SQVTM and CDR2 is ANQGSEA. The CDR3 runs to 10 residues. V was trimmed by 6 bases and J by 4 bases, leaving 7 bases between them. CDR3 sequence reads: CSVSTYEQYF. As DNA, the CDR3 is TGCAGCGTATCCACTTACGAGCAGTACTTC.